These 29 T cell receptor beta chains were all obtained from the same sample, sequenced in a study of blood T cell repertoires in COVID-19. Profiling relied on immunoSEQ multiplex PCR, and the TCRdb table lists in-frame clones only, not all of them. This table has about 120,000 clones, around four fifths appearing once. Sequencing input: peripheral blood. These receptors came from a human donor in a cohort sampled during active COVID-19.

The chain recombines TRBV7-2 with TRBJ2-3; weak D call: TRBD2 (6 bases). V was trimmed by 2 bases and J by 1 base, leaving 7 bases between them. The CDR3 is 14 residues long. From germline, CDR1 is SGHTA and CDR2 FQGNSA. The CDR3 DNA sequence: TGTGCCAGCAGCTTACCGGGGGGCACAGATACGCAGTATTTT. Its protein product is CASSLPGGTDTQYF.

The V and J genes are TRBV7-8 and TRBJ1-2; D gene uncertain. Germline V gives CDR1 SGHVS, CDR2 FQNEAQ. With 5 bases removed from V and 3 bases from J, the gap between germline ends came to 10 bases. The CDR3 spans 13 residues. Here the CDR3 reads CASSAGSDYGYTF. Written as DNA, the CDR3 is TGTGCCAGCAGCGCGGGTAGCGACTATGGCTACACCTTC.

The chain links TRBV5-1 to TRBJ1-1; 8 positions agree with TRBD1. Trimming took 1 base from V and 3 from J; bases not matched to a gene: 2. Germline CDR1 SGHRS, CDR2 YFSETQ. There are 14 residues in the CDR3. This chain's CDR3 is CASSLPDRDTEAFF. The CDR3 bases are TGCGCCAGCAGCTTGCCGGACAGGGACACTGAAGCTTTCTTT.

The chain joins TRBV28 to TRBJ2-3, with TRBD2 matching over 10 bases. Germline V gives CDR1 MDHEN, CDR2 SYDVKM. The CDR3 has 15 amino acids. V was clipped by 7 bases and J by 2 bases; unmatched bases: 6. This CDR3 reads CASILAGAVTDTQYF. The CDR3, as DNA: TGTGCCAGCATTCTAGCGGGGGCCGTCACAGATACGCAGTATTTT.

V and J are TRBV27 and TRBJ2-7; 9 nucleotides match TRBD2. V trimming: 4 bases; J trimming: 8 bases; junction bases outside the gene matches: 12. This CDR3 has 15 residues. Germline CDR1 MNHEY, CDR2 SMNVEV (reference sequence). The CDR3 loop reads CASSSYGGGAVKQYF. The CDR3 nucleotides read TGTGCCAGCAGTTCCTACGGCGGGGGGGCGGTAAAGCAGTACTTC.

The rearrangement links TRBV10-2 to TRBJ2-5; TRBD1 matches at 9 bases. The CDR3 extends over 14 amino acids. Germline CDR1 and CDR2: WSHSY and SAAADI. V shed 6 bases and J 5 bases; nucleotides not matched to a gene: 7. This CDR3 reads CASRGTGWLETQYF. In DNA form, the CDR3 reads TGCGCCAGCAGGGGGACAGGGTGGTTGGAGACCCAGTACTTC.

The CDR3 loop reads CASSQDKGTYNSPLHF. Written as DNA, the CDR3 is TGCGCCAGCAGCCAAGATAAGGGGACCTATAATTCACCCCTCCACTTT. The V call is TRBV4-3, the J call TRBJ1-6; D might be TRBD1 (5 bases). The CDR3 is 16 amino acids. The V end lost 0 bases, the J end lost 2 bases, and 8 bases lay between the germline ends. Germline assignment: CDR1 LGHNA and CDR2 YSLEER.

This chain joins TRBV4-1 and TRBJ1-1, with D perhaps matching TRBD1 (5 bases). Trimming removed 1 base from V and 7 bases from J, with 7 bases in between. This CDR3 region has 12 residues. CDR1 is MGHRA and CDR2 is YSYEKL in the germline V gene. The CDR3 bases are TGCGCCAGCAGCCAAGGGGGGGGTGAAGCTTTCTTT. Protein sequence: CASSQGGGEAFF.

The chain uses TRBV6-2 or TRBV6-3 and TRBJ1-4; D unresolved. In germline, CDR1 is MNHEY, CDR2 SVGEGT. Trimming removed 2 bases at V and 1 base at J, with 14 bases between. The CDR3 is made up of 17 amino acids. This CDR3 reads CASSYPTEGLTNEKLFF. The CDR3 DNA sequence: TGTGCCAGCAGTTACCCCACAGAGGGCCTAACTAATGAAAAACTGTTTTTT.

The chain couples TRBV2 to TRBJ1-1, with 7 bases lining up with TRBD1. Germline V lookup: CDR1 SNHLY, CDR2 FYNNEI. There are 12 residues in the CDR3. J lost 11 bases, V lost 6 bases, and 9 bases had no gene match. This CDR3 is CASRDRALVAFF. Written as DNA, the CDR3 is TGTGCCAGCAGAGACAGGGCCCTGGTGGCTTTCTTT.

This chain's CDR3 is CASSLGTSGATDTQYF. CDR3 sequence (DNA): TGTGCCAGCTCGCTTGGGACTAGCGGGGCAACAGATACGCAGTATTTT. The V gene is TRBV18, the J gene TRBJ2-3; 13 bases align to TRBD2. V was clipped by 6 bases and J by 3 bases; unmatched bases: 6. Germline V gene sequence: CDR1 KGHSH, CDR2 LQKENI. The CDR3 runs 16 residues.

This chain uses TRBV7-2 with TRBJ1-2; 7 bases fit TRBD1. Germline-derived CDR1 and CDR2 are SGHTA and FQGNSA. With 5 bases clipped from V and 7 bases from J, the junction kept 7 bases outside the gene matches. The CDR3 extends over 13 amino acids. The CDR3 coding sequence is TGTGCCAGCAGCACGGGACAGCCCCTTGGCTACACCTTC. Its protein is CASSTGQPLGYTF.

The chain combines TRBV11-2 with TRBJ1-5; D is unclear. The CDR3 has 16 residues. The V and J ends lost 1 base and 6 bases respectively, with 16 bases between them. Per germline, CDR1 SGHAT and CDR2 FQNNGV. DNA of the CDR3: TGTGCCAGCAGCTTAGTAGCGTCAGTGGTGGGTCAGCCCCAGCATTTT. Its translation: CASSLVASVVGQPQHF. The full variable domain, rest sourced from reference TRBV11-2 and TRBJ1-5, is EAGVAQSPRYKIIEKRQSVAFWCNPISGHATLYWYQQILGQGPKLLIQFQNNGVVDDSQLPKDRFSAERLKGVDSTLKIQPAKLEDSAVYLCASSLVASVVGQPQHFGDGTRLSIL.

The chain carries TRBV2 and TRBJ1-2, with D maybe TRBD1 (6 bases). Germline V gene lookup returns CDR1 SNHLY and CDR2 FYNNEI. CDR3 length equals 15 residues. With 6 bases removed from V and 1 base from J, the gap between germline ends came to 15 bases. CDR3 bases: TGTGCCAGCAGCCCCCGGGACATCAATAACTATGGCTACACCTTC. Its protein is CASSPRDINNYGYTF.

CDR3 sequence: CASSPRGLEETQYF. In nucleotides, the CDR3 is TGCGCCAGCAGCCCCAGGGGTCTTGAAGAGACCCAGTACTTC. The V gene is TRBV5-1, the J gene TRBJ2-5; D is perhaps TRBD1 (6 bases). The CDR3 totals 14 residues. Germline assignment: CDR1 SGHRS and CDR2 YFSETQ. V gave up 4 bases and J gave up 3 bases, with 13 bases separating them.

The chain is built from TRBV3-1 (or the pseudogene TRBV3-2) and TRBJ2-5; 9 bases fit TRBD1. This CDR3 has 14 amino acids. Germline CDR1 LGHDT, CDR2 YNNKEL (reference sequence). Trimming removed 1 base from V and 7 bases from J; junction bases left unmatched: 4. The CDR3 reads CASSQGTGVSTQYF. CDR3 coding DNA: TGTGCCAGCAGCCAAGGGACAGGGGTCTCGACCCAGTACTTC.

The chain is built from TRBV6-2 or TRBV6-3 and TRBJ2-3, with no clear D. Germline V lookup: CDR1 MNHEY, CDR2 SVGEGT. There are 12 residues in the CDR3. V dropped 4 bases and J dropped 2 bases, with 4 bases sitting between them. The CDR3 is CASSSYTDTQYF. The DNA for the CDR3 is TGTGCCAGCAGTTCCTACACAGATACGCAGTATTTT.

V is TRBV5-4 and J is TRBJ2-1; TRBD1 agrees at 10 bases. The V and J ends lost 4 bases and 3 bases, in that order; junction bases with no gene match: 4. This CDR3 has 15 amino acids. Germline values: CDR1 SGHNT, CDR2 YYREEE (reference sequence). CDR3 DNA sequence: TGTGCCAGCAGCCTGACAGGGGGCAGCTACAATGAGCAGTTCTTC. Translating gives CASSLTGGSYNEQFF.

About this clone: Germline is not matched at one junction end, which may reflect a read error. The rearrangement links TRBV10-3 to TRBJ2-3; 13 positions match TRBD2. Germline V gene lookup returns CDR1 ENHRY and CDR2 SYGVKD. CDR3 length equals 15 residues. CDR3 protein: CAISGTSGGADTQYF. CDR3 in DNA: TGTGCCATCAGTGGGACTAGCGGGGGCGCAGATACGCAGTACTTT.

The rearrangement joins TRBV7-9 to TRBJ2-7, with TRBD1 as a possible D gene (5 bases). Germline assignment: CDR1 SEHNR and CDR2 FQNEAQ (reference sequence). The CDR3 contains 15 residues. Trimming shortened V by 1 base and J by 2 bases, and 12 bases separated the two germline ends. The CDR3 loop is CASSLGQGRTYEQYF. DNA of the CDR3: TGTGCCAGCAGCTTAGGTCAGGGAAGGACCTACGAGCAGTACTTC.

The chain combines TRBV2 with TRBJ2-5, with a weak D call TRBD2 (5 bases). V was cut by 7 bases and J by 1 base, with 7 bases left in between. The CDR3 loop spans 12 amino acids. Looked up from germline, CDR1 is SNHLY and CDR2 is FYNNEI. The CDR3 coding sequence is TGTGCCAGCAACGCGGGCCAAGAGACCCAGTACTTC. Protein sequence: CASNAGQETQYF.

This chain links TRBV6-6 with TRBJ2-7; weak D call: TRBD2 (7 bases). The CDR3 has 13 residues. Germline loops: CDR1 MNHNY, CDR2 SVGAGI (reference sequence). Trimming took 2 bases from V and 7 from J, leaving 12 bases between them. In DNA, the CDR3 is TGTGCCAGCAGTTACGCGGGGGCGCGAGAGCAGTACTTC. Residues: CASSYAGAREQYF.

The sample holds a few counts of this clone. The V gene is TRBV5-1, the J gene TRBJ1-3; TRBD1 matches at 8 bases. The germline V gene has CDR1 SGHRS and CDR2 YFSETQ. This CDR3 contains 15 residues. V gave up 4 bases and J gave up 4 bases; unmatched junction bases: 7. As DNA, the CDR3 is TGCGCCAGCAGCCCCGGACAGGGTCCCGGAAACACCATATATTTT. The encoded protein is CASSPGQGPGNTIYF.

CDR3 bases: TGTGCCAGCAGTGCTCGGACCGGGACTAGCGACAACACAGATACGCAGTATTTT. It translates to CASSARTGTSDNTDTQYF. The chain combines TRBV2 with TRBJ2-3, with 10 bases aligning to TRBD2. V lost 4 bases to trimming and J lost 2 bases; unmatched junction nucleotides: 12. Germline CDR1 and CDR2: SNHLY and FYNNEI. This CDR3 has 18 amino acids.

This sequence joins TRBV6-5 and TRBJ1-1, with D uncertain. The V and J ends lost 6 bases and 10 bases respectively, with 15 bases between them. The CDR3 is 12 amino acids. Germline V gene lookup returns CDR1 MNHEY and CDR2 SVGAGI. The CDR3 is CASSPGPARAFF. The CDR3 DNA is TGTGCCAGCAGCCCCGGCCCCGCTAGAGCTTTCTTT.

J is TRBJ2-7 and V is TRBV30; D is possibly TRBD1 (6 bases). The CDR3 loop spans 15 amino acids. CDR1 and CDR2 (germline): GTSNPN, SVGIG (reference sequence). Between the trimmed V and J ends, which lost 4 bases and 1 base, there was a span of 17 bases. The CDR3 loop reads CAWIPTGRLSYEQYF. CDR3 sequence (DNA): TGTGCCTGGATCCCGACAGGACGTTTGTCCTACGAGCAGTACTTC.

This chain links TRBV7-9 with TRBJ2-3; TRBD2 matches 15 bases. The V gene end was trimmed by 5 bases and the J gene end by 5 bases; junction bases not matched to a gene: 2. This CDR3 contains 15 residues. In germline, CDR1 is SEHNR, CDR2 FQNEAQ (reference sequence). The CDR3, as DNA: TGTGCCAGCAGCAGGGGACTAGCGGGGGGAGATACGCAGTATTTT. Residues: CASSRGLAGGDTQYF.

This sequence joins TRBV12-3 or TRBV12-4 and TRBJ1-2, with 7 bases aligning to TRBD1. The CDR3 loop spans 13 amino acids. With 5 bases clipped from V and 2 bases from J, the junction kept 2 bases outside the gene matches. The CDR3 DNA is TGTGCCAGCAGTAAACAGGGGAACTATGGCTACACCTTC. It is translated as CASSKQGNYGYTF.

In its sample, this clone was seen many times. This chain uses TRBV7-6 with TRBJ2-3; TRBD1 agrees at 7 bases. Germline lookup yields CDR1 SGHVS and CDR2 FNYEAQ. The CDR3 is 14 residues long. V shed 3 bases and J 1 base; nucleotides not matched to a gene: 1. The CDR3 sequence is CASSFGQGTDTQYF. CDR3 nucleotide sequence: TGTGCCAGCAGCTTTGGACAGGGCACAGATACGCAGTATTTT.